The sample holds a few counts of the clone carrying this TCR beta chain. As yet, its antigen is unknown. As every portion of the isolated RNA was reverse transcribed, the sequencing read expressed TCRB transcripts. Sequencing used immunoSEQ multiplex PCR; TCRdb keeps in-frame clones, though not all of them. The data contain roughly 140,000 clones, around 10% of them singletons. The CDR3 is 15 amino acids. CDR1 is LNHNV and CDR2 is YYDKDF in the germline V gene (reference sequence). The ends were cut back, 6 bases at V and 0 bases at J, with 11 bases in the middle. CD4+ naive, central memory, regulatory and stem cell-like memory subsets were isolated by sorting on CD45RO/CCR7/CD25/CD127/CD95/CD27. The data were obtained in a study of beta chain features in type 1 diabetes. The study, taken as a whole, reports: Unsettled here was the matter of whether HLA type influences TCRB rearrangement. Equally in patients and controls, shorter templates might have been favored by PCR. Naive, central memory and regulatory TCRB repertoires appeared more similar among patients than healthy donors.

This clonotype was obtained from a man younger than 35 in good health. The sequencing sample was made of central memory CD4+ T cells from blood. The J gene is TRBJ1-4, the V gene TRBV15; D ambiguous. The CDR3 DNA reads as TGTGCCACCAGTCCTGGGGATGCAACTAATGAAAAACTGTTTTTT. It yields the protein CATSPGDATNEKLFF.